These 24 T cell receptor beta chains share one sample of origin, sequenced in a study of identical twins. TCRdb processed the 5' RACE reads anew with MiXCR; each CDR3 protein has one entry. This sample has around 490,000 distinct CDR3 sequences, with nearly 15% found just once. The same sample was also used in a study of yellow fever vaccine responses in identical twins.

The material sequenced was CD4+ T cells sorted from blood. These receptors all stem from a woman aged 18-29 years in good health.

The chain is built from TRBV20-1 and TRBJ2-1; 7 nucleotides match TRBD2. The V gene's germline CDR1 is DFQATT and CDR2 SNEGSKA (reference sequence). J was trimmed by 12 bases and V by 3 bases; bases with no gene match: 5. The CDR3 length is 11 residues. This chain's CDR3 is CSASLAEGQFF. Here the CDR3 DNA reads TGCAGTGCTAGTCTAGCGGAGGGGCAGTTCTTC.

This clonotype has a handful of counts. The chain combines TRBV5-1 with TRBJ2-3; TRBD1 matches at 7 bases. Germline V gene sequence: CDR1 SGHRS, CDR2 YFSETQ. Trimming took 9 bases from V and 7 from J; bases not matched to a gene: 23. The CDR3 totals 17 residues. The CDR3 loop reads CATNTLRQGEFRYTQYF. CDR3 nucleotides: TGCGCCACCAATACCCTCCGACAGGGCGAATTCAGGTATACGCAGTATTTT.

This clonotype was detected only a few times. The rearrangement links TRBV20-1 to TRBJ1-2, with a weak D call TRBD1 (5 bases). V lost 7 bases to trimming and J lost 2 bases, with 8 bases between them. Germline CDR1 is DFQATT and CDR2 is SNEGSKA (reference sequence). The CDR3 contains 11 residues. The CDR3 nucleotides are TGCAGTGAAAACAGGAACTATGGCTACACCTTC. It is translated as CSENRNYGYTF.

J is TRBJ2-6 and V is TRBV4-1; 7 bases fit TRBD1. The V and J ends lost 3 bases and 0 bases, in that order; junction bases with no gene match: 11. Germline-derived CDR1 and CDR2 are MGHRA and YSYEKL. The CDR3 runs to 19 residues. The DNA of the CDR3 is TGCGCCAGCAGCCAGAAAGGGGGCTCTGATGTCTCTGGGGCCAACGTCCTGACTTTC. Translation gives CASSQKGGSDVSGANVLTF.

The rearrangement links TRBV12-3 or TRBV12-4 to TRBJ1-2, with 7 bases identical to TRBD1. CDR3 length: 14 residues. The J segment lost 8 bases and the V segment lost 7 bases, leaving 13 bases of the junction unmatched. The CDR3: CASTHRRTGSGYTF. CDR3 DNA sequence: TGTGCCAGCACCCACCGCCGGACAGGATCGGGCTACACCTTC.

The genes are TRBV20-1 and TRBJ2-5; 10 nucleotides match TRBD1. Per germline, CDR1 DFQATT and CDR2 SNEGSKA (reference sequence). The CDR3 length is 14 residues. V lost 6 bases to trimming and J lost 3 bases; unmatched junction nucleotides: 7. CDR3 nucleotide sequence: TGCAGTGCACCCGACAGGGGGCGCGAAGAGACCCAGTACTTC. As protein: CSAPDRGREETQYF.

The rearrangement joins TRBV7-9 to TRBJ2-5; 12 bases match TRBD2. The V gene end was trimmed by 5 bases and the J gene end by 0 bases; junction bases not matched to a gene: 4. Germline CDR1 reads SEHNR; CDR2 reads FQNEAQ (reference sequence). The CDR3 contains 16 residues. This CDR3 is CASSNGLAGNQETQYF. The CDR3 DNA sequence: TGTGCCAGCAGCAACGGACTAGCGGGGAACCAAGAGACCCAGTACTTC.

The rearrangement joins TRBV4-2 to TRBJ1-4; weak D call: TRBD1 (5 bases). Trimming took 4 bases from V and 5 from J, leaving 17 bases between them. Germline V gene data show CDR1 as LGHNA and CDR2 as YNFKEQ. The CDR3 totals 16 residues. The CDR3 bases are TGTGCCAGCAGCCCCCCCCCCCAGGGTGGAAATGAAAAACTGTTTTTT. Translation gives CASSPPPQGGNEKLFF.

This clonotype has ten or more counts. The chain links TRBV5-1 to TRBJ2-2; 8 nucleotides match TRBD1. Looked up from germline, CDR1 is SGHRS and CDR2 is YFSETQ. Trimming took 4 bases from V and 4 from J; bases not matched to a gene: 9. The CDR3 consists of 16 residues. The CDR3 coding sequence is TGCGCCAGCAGCCCGCGCGACAGGGGAGGCACCGGGGAGCTGTTTTTT. Its translation: CASSPRDRGGTGELFF.

This clonotype appeared a few times. This chain joins TRBV14 and TRBJ2-1; 15 nucleotides align to TRBD2. Germline CDR1 SGHDN, CDR2 FVKESK. Unmatched junction bases numbered 4, after V lost 4 bases and J lost 9 bases. The CDR3 length is 15 residues. The CDR3 loop is CASSRGLAGGSEQFF. CDR3 in DNA: TGTGCCAGCAGCCGGGGACTAGCGGGAGGATCTGAGCAGTTCTTC.

In its sample, this clonotype was seen a few times. The chain is built from TRBV20-1 and TRBJ2-3; maybe TRBD1 (7 bases). Germline loops: CDR1 DFQATT, CDR2 SNEGSKA (reference sequence). Deletions cut 6 bases from V and 3 bases from J, with 19 bases between. CDR3 size: 15 residues. The CDR3 spells CSARGDRVRTDTQYF. CDR3 DNA sequence: TGCAGTGCCCGCGGGGACAGAGTTAGAACAGATACGCAGTATTTT.

This clonotype has a count of ten or more. The chain recombines TRBV4-1 with TRBJ2-3; TRBD2 is a possible D gene (6 bases). Looked up from germline, CDR1 is MGHRA and CDR2 is YSYEKL. Trimming removed 0 bases from V and 1 base from J, with 11 bases in between. This CDR3 contains 16 residues. CDR3 in amino acids: CASSQDRGIGTDTQYF. The DNA for the CDR3 is TGCGCCAGCAGCCAAGATCGCGGGATAGGCACAGATACGCAGTATTTT.

This clonotype was counted only a few times. The CDR3: CSASPTGGNQPQHF. The CDR3 DNA follows: TGCAGTGCTAGTCCGACAGGGGGCAATCAGCCCCAGCATTTT. The rearrangement joins TRBV20-1 to TRBJ1-5; 8 nucleotides align to TRBD1. Germline loops: CDR1 DFQATT, CDR2 SNEGSKA (reference sequence). V shed 3 bases, J shed 2 bases, and the junction held 3 bases outside the gene matches. The CDR3 loop spans 14 amino acids.

This clonotype was counted between two and nine times. V and J are TRBV12-3 or TRBV12-4 and TRBJ2-2; a weak D match, TRBD1 (5 bases). This CDR3 spans 14 amino acids. V gave up 8 bases and J gave up 5 bases, with 15 bases separating them. The CDR3 sequence: CASSKGAQTGELFF. In DNA form, the CDR3 reads TGTGCCAGCTCAAAAGGGGCGCAGACCGGGGAGCTGTTTTTT.

The rearrangement uses TRBV5-1 and TRBJ2-7, with 12 bases fitting TRBD1. Germline-derived CDR1 and CDR2 are SGHRS and YFSETQ. V shed 5 bases, J shed 0 bases, and the junction held 15 bases outside the gene matches. CDR3 length: 19 amino acids. This CDR3 reads CASSLTGTGGYSGSYEQYF. CDR3 DNA: TGCGCCAGCAGTCTGACCGGGACAGGGGGCTATAGCGGCTCCTACGAGCAGTACTTC.

The genes are TRBV7-8 and TRBJ2-7, with 11 bases lining up with TRBD2. V dropped 4 bases and J dropped 4; count of bases not matched to a gene: 6. CDR3 length equals 15 residues. Germline loops: CDR1 SGHVS, CDR2 FQNEAQ. The CDR3 loop reads CASSSWTSGLYEQYF. The CDR3, as DNA: TGTGCCAGCAGCTCATGGACTAGCGGGTTATACGAGCAGTACTTC.

The rearrangement joins TRBV20-1 to TRBJ2-1; D remains ambiguous. CDR1 is DFQATT and CDR2 is SNEGSKA in the germline V gene (reference sequence). V lost 3 bases and J lost 8, with 8 bases in between. The CDR3 is made up of 11 amino acids. The CDR3 spells CSASRDHEQFF. Here the CDR3 DNA reads TGCAGTGCTAGTAGGGATCATGAGCAGTTCTTC.

This clonotype has just a few counts. This chain joins TRBV10-3 and TRBJ2-1; maybe TRBD1 (6 bases). CDR1 is ENHRY and CDR2 is SYGVKD in the germline V gene. V was trimmed by 4 bases and J by 5 bases, leaving 18 bases between them. This CDR3 is 16 amino acids long. CDR3 in amino acids: CAISGGPVAAHNEQFF. The CDR3 nucleotides read TGTGCCATCAGTGGGGGGCCTGTCGCGGCCCACAATGAGCAGTTCTTC.

This clonotype was detected a few times. The genes are TRBV20-1 and TRBJ2-5; D gene uncertain. Germline V gene sequence: CDR1 DFQATT, CDR2 SNEGSKA (reference sequence). The CDR3 extends over 11 amino acids. Trimming took 3 bases from V and 5 from J, leaving 7 bases between them. In nucleotides, the CDR3 is TGCAGTGCTAGTTTCGGGGAGACCCAGTACTTC. Translation: CSASFGETQYF.

The chain joins TRBV6-1 to TRBJ2-7, with TRBD1 identical over 9 bases. The CDR3 extends over 14 amino acids. The germline gives CDR1 MNHNS, CDR2 SASEGT. V was pared by 7 bases and J by 7 bases, with 11 bases of the junction left unmatched. The CDR3 DNA reads TGTGCCAGCACTAAACAGGGGGCGCCGAGGGAGCAGTACTTC. It codes for CASTKQGAPREQYF.

This chain joins TRBV10-3 and TRBJ2-7; TRBD1 matches at 10 bases. CDR3 length: 14 residues. Losses at the gene ends were 7 bases for V and 7 bases for J; bases not matched to a gene: 10. Germline-derived CDR1 and CDR2 are ENHRY and SYGVKD. CDR3 in DNA: TGTGCCATCAACGCGGGACAGGGGTATTGGGAGCAGTACTTC. It is translated as CAINAGQGYWEQYF.

The chain links TRBV12-3 or TRBV12-4 to TRBJ2-7; perhaps D is TRBD1 or TRBD2 (5 bases each). V gave up 6 bases and J gave up 0 bases, with 12 bases separating them. CDR3 length: 14 amino acids. In DNA form, the CDR3 reads TGTGCCAGCAGGACCGGGACGGACTCCTACGAGCAGTACTTC. Its translation is CASRTGTDSYEQYF.

J is TRBJ2-1 and V is TRBV10-3; D uncertain. CDR1 is ENHRY and CDR2 is SYGVKD in the germline V gene. This CDR3 has 15 amino acids. Trimming stripped 5 bases from V and 6 bases from J, with 17 bases between. CDR3 nucleotide sequence: TGTGCCATCAGTTGGGCGTCCCCATCGGGCAATGAGCAGTTCTTC. Translation gives CAISWASPSGNEQFF.

This clonotype was seen only a few times. In nucleotides, the CDR3 is TGCAGTGCAGAGGACAGGGGGCTTAGCGGGGGCACCGGGGAGCTGTTTTTT. Protein product: CSAEDRGLSGGTGELFF. This chain uses TRBV20-1 with TRBJ2-2, with 11 bases lining up with TRBD1. The trim removed 6 bases at V and 4 bases at J, leaving 13 bases unmatched. This CDR3 contains 17 residues. Germline V gene data show CDR1 as DFQATT and CDR2 as SNEGSKA (reference sequence).